Following are 2 T cell receptor beta chains from one sample sequenced in a study of molecular identifiers for immune sequencing clone quantification. Each CDR3 protein is one row after TCRdb ran MiXCR on the PCR reads. The table includes about 640,000 distinct CDR3 sequences, 15% to 20% detected once. Sequencing was carried out using naive CD8+ T cells from blood, with Jurkat cell RNA spiked in. This sample's subset: FACS-sorted CD8+CD4-CCR7+CD45RA+ naive T cells. The receptors stem from a human donor in good health. Some libraries in this study had Jurkat cell RNA spiked in.

Details on this clonotype: This may arise from a read error, as a much more abundant clone is one base away. The chain uses TRBV27 and TRBJ1-5; D unresolved. Per germline, CDR1 MNHEY and CDR2 SMNVEV (reference sequence). Trimming shortened V by 8 bases and J by 5 bases, and 13 bases separated the two germline ends. This CDR3 comprises 13 residues. The CDR3 DNA sequence: TGTGCCAGCCGGCCAGGCCTCCATCAGCCCCAGCATTTT. Protein: CASRPGLHQPQHF.

This clonotype was recorded at least ten times. Here the CDR3 DNA reads TGTGCCAGCAGCTCCTTCGGAAGCTCCTACGAGCAGTACTTC. It yields the protein CASSSFGSSYEQYF. The chain joins TRBV5-6 to TRBJ2-7; D gene unclear. Germline assignment: CDR1 SGHDT and CDR2 YYEEEE. The V and J ends lost 3 bases and 0 bases respectively, with 10 bases between them. The CDR3 is 14 residues long.